This TCR beta chain came from a study of blood T cell repertoires in COVID-19. Study summary: Some COVID-19 samples were acute and others convalescent; all came from the United States, Italy and Spain.

The V end lost 0 bases, the J end lost 0 bases, and 7 bases lay between the germline ends. CDR1 is SGHRS, CDR2 YFSETQ, per germline. The CDR3 totals 15 residues. Ages ranged from about 18 to 100 years, with residence in more than 20 US areas. Symptom resolution, clearance, or two negative PCRs marked the recovered donors of Cohort 3. Clones were read by immunoSEQ multiplex PCR, and TCRdb kept only the in-frame ones, dropping some. Of some 330,000 clones listed, approximately 89% are singletons. The J gene is TRBJ1-3, the V gene TRBV5-1; D is perhaps TRBD1 (5 bases). Material: PBMCs or T cells enriched from blood (not recorded which). The origin of this receptor is a young man who had recovered from COVID-19. CDR3 sequence reads: CASSLVGGSGNTIYF. The CDR3 DNA sequence: TGCGCCAGCAGCTTGGTCGGGGGCTCTGGAAACACCATATATTTT.